The 20 T cell receptor beta chains below come from one sample, sequenced in a study of shared clonotypes between healthy human individuals. The repertoire was sequenced with immunoSEQ multiplex PCR; TCRdb's copy has only in-frame clones and lacks some. The sample contains about 2.4 million clones, about 92% of which appear only once. The sequencing sample was made of naive CD4+ T cells sorted from blood. Subset in this sample: CD45RA+ positively selected. These TCRs come from a man in his late teens or twenties in good health.

This clone was found once. V usage is TRBV7-2 and J usage is TRBJ2-7; D might be TRBD1 (9 bases). The germline CDR1 and CDR2 sequences are SGHTA and FQGNSA. This CDR3 region has 18 residues. Trimming left V 8 bases short and J 3 bases short, with 29 bases between. In nucleotides, the CDR3 is TGTGCCAGCGGAAGCGGGAGCCAGGGGGGACAGGGCCGCTACGAGCAGTACTTC. Residues: CASGSGSQGGQGRYEQYF.

The chain carries TRBV13 and TRBJ1-5; D perhaps matches TRBD1 (6 bases). This CDR3 comprises 14 residues. Trimming removed 4 bases from V and 3 bases from J, with 10 bases in between. The germline gives CDR1 PRHDT, CDR2 FYEKMQ (reference sequence). The CDR3 nucleotides read TGTGCCAGCAGCTCCGGACAGATCAATCAGCCCCAGCATTTT. Translated, it gives CASSSGQINQPQHF.

This clone showed up just once. The chain recombines TRBV5-1 with TRBJ1-1; D is unresolved. V was trimmed by 4 bases and J by 1 base, leaving 11 bases between them. Germline CDR1 is SGHRS and CDR2 is YFSETQ. The length of the CDR3 is 14 residues. The CDR3 is CASSPLLGNTEAFF. For the CDR3, the DNA is TGCGCCAGCAGCCCGTTATTGGGGAACACTGAAGCTTTCTTT.

This clone was seen more than once but under ten times. The chain recombines TRBV2 with TRBJ1-1; TRBD1 might be the D (5 bases). CDR3 length: 13 amino acids. V dropped 0 bases and J dropped 10 bases, with 12 bases sitting between them. Germline V gene sequence: CDR1 SNHLY, CDR2 FYNNEI. The CDR3 DNA is TGTGCCAGCAGTGAAGCGGAGGGGATCTTAGCTTTCTTT. Encoded protein: CASSEAEGILAFF.

CDR3 protein: CASLAGGGTDTQYF. CDR3 nucleotides: TGTGCCAGCTTAGCGGGGGGAGGGACAGATACGCAGTATTTT. This chain uses TRBV2 with TRBJ2-3, with TRBD2 matching 10 bases. After removal of 8 bases from V and 3 bases from J, the junction contained 5 bases not matched to a gene. CDR1 is SNHLY, CDR2 FYNNEI, per germline. This CDR3 contains 14 residues.

This sequence joins TRBV11-2 and TRBJ2-7, with 13 bases aligning to TRBD2. CDR1 and CDR2 from the germline V gene are SGHAT and FQNNGV. Losses at the gene ends were 5 bases for V and 3 bases for J; bases not matched to a gene: 7. The CDR3 loop spans 16 amino acids. The CDR3 sequence: CASSPSRLAGGYEQYF. For the CDR3, the DNA is TGTGCCAGCAGCCCTAGCCGACTAGCGGGAGGCTACGAGCAGTACTTC.

This clone was found a few times. The chain uses TRBV5-1 and TRBJ2-2; D ambiguous. Trimming removed 0 bases from V and 7 bases from J, with 10 bases in between. In germline, CDR1 is SGHRS, CDR2 YFSETQ. The CDR3 covers 14 residues. Here the CDR3 DNA reads TGCGCCAGCAGCTTGGCCCTTGGCGTCGGGGAGCTGTTTTTT. This gives the protein CASSLALGVGELFF.

The rearrangement joins TRBV5-1 to TRBJ2-7, with TRBD1 as a possible D gene (6 bases). Germline CDR1 SGHRS, CDR2 YFSETQ. There are 14 residues in the CDR3. Trimming pared 0 bases from V and 2 bases from J, leaving 9 bases between. CDR3 region: CASSLAGTPYEQYF. The CDR3 DNA sequence: TGCGCCAGCAGCTTGGCCGGGACACCCTACGAGCAGTACTTC.

The chain couples TRBV6-5 to TRBJ1-2, with a tentative D call TRBD1 (5 bases). The V end was cut by 2 bases, the J end by 4 bases, with 17 bases between. This CDR3 is built from 16 residues. Germline V lookup: CDR1 MNHEY, CDR2 SVGAGI. CDR3 loop: CASSYDLDIKFYGYTF. The CDR3 DNA reads as TGTGCCAGCAGTTACGATTTGGACATAAAGTTCTATGGCTACACCTTC.

The V and J genes are TRBV6-6 and TRBJ1-5; D possibly corresponds to TRBD1 (6 bases). This CDR3 spans 16 amino acids. In germline, CDR1 is MNHNY, CDR2 SVGAGI (reference sequence). Deletions cut 1 base from V and 1 base from J, with 11 bases between. The CDR3 nucleotides read TGTGCCAGCAGTTACTTGGTACAGGGAAGCAATCAGCCCCAGCATTTT. This translates into CASSYLVQGSNQPQHF.

V is TRBV4-1 and J is TRBJ2-7; 9 bases match TRBD2. The CDR3 length is 15 residues. In germline, CDR1 is MGHRA, CDR2 YSYEKL. The junction had 6 bases not matched to a gene; V was cut back by 3 bases and J by 3 bases. The CDR3 region is CASSHPTSGFYEQYF. The CDR3, as DNA: TGCGCCAGCAGCCACCCTACTAGCGGGTTCTACGAGCAGTACTTC.

The chain uses TRBV6-1 and TRBJ1-5, with 7 bases identical to TRBD1. This CDR3 region has 15 residues. Looked up from germline, CDR1 is MNHNS and CDR2 is SASEGT. V shed 2 bases and J 6 bases; nucleotides not matched to a gene: 7. CDR3 sequence (DNA): TGTGCCAGCAGTGAACCCGACAGGGATGGTCAGCCCCAGCATTTT. As protein: CASSEPDRDGQPQHF.

As for this clone: In the same sample, other DNA sequences code for this CDR3. This chain joins TRBV2 and TRBJ1-5; D gene uncertain. With 4 bases removed from V and 2 bases from J, the gap between germline ends came to 6 bases. Germline V gene data show CDR1 as SNHLY and CDR2 as FYNNEI. The CDR3 loop spans 13 amino acids. CDR3 protein: CASSGEGNQPQHF. The CDR3 region has the DNA TGTGCCAGCAGTGGCGAGGGCAATCAGCCCCAGCATTTT. Full variable domain (outside the CDR3, taken from reference TRBV2 and TRBJ1-5): EPEVTQTPSHQVTQMGQEVILRCVPISNHLYFYWYRQILGQKVEFLVSFYNNEISEKSEIFDDQFSVERPDGSNFTLKIRSTKLEDSAMYFCASSGEGNQPQHFGDGTRLSIL.

The CDR3 sequence is CAISESRGTNEKLFF. The CDR3 nucleotides read TGTGCCATCAGTGAGTCAAGGGGAACTAATGAAAAACTGTTTTTT. This chain uses TRBV10-3 with TRBJ1-4; D perhaps matches TRBD1 (5 bases). V was shortened by 0 bases and J by 1 base, with 6 bases between the two germline ends. CDR3 length: 15 residues. Germline-derived CDR1 and CDR2 are ENHRY and SYGVKD.

The V and J genes are TRBV19 and TRBJ2-3; weak D call: TRBD2 (5 bases). V shed 5 bases and J shed 6 bases, with 15 bases lying between them. CDR1 and CDR2 (germline): LNHDA, SQIVND (reference sequence). The CDR3 sequence is 14 residues long. The CDR3 nucleotides read TGTGCCAGTAGTGAGTTTCGGGGATCGGATACGCAGTATTTT. It translates to CASSEFRGSDTQYF.

The chain joins TRBV30 to TRBJ2-5; 12 bases agree with TRBD2. The assigned J gene may be wrong: the sequence end matches TRBJ2-7 better. Per the germline V gene, CDR1 is GTSNPN and CDR2 is SVGIG (reference sequence). This CDR3 contains 16 residues. The CDR3 DNA is TGTGCCTGGAGTCCCGGGACTAGCGGGCGAGCCTACGAGCAGTACTTC. Protein: CAWSPGTSGRAYEQYF.

Of note for this clone: In the same sample, other DNA sequences code for this CDR3. The chain links TRBV5-1 to TRBJ2-7; 8 bases line up with TRBD2. CDR1 SGHRS and CDR2 YFSETQ come from the germline V gene. This CDR3 spans 14 amino acids. V lost 4 bases, J lost 2 bases, and 5 bases stayed unmatched. As DNA, the CDR3 is TGCGCCAGCAGCCCCGGGGGGGGCCCCTACGAGCAGTACTTC. This translates into CASSPGGGPYEQYF.

The gene calls are TRBV15 and TRBJ2-1; 7 bases agree with TRBD2. Germline V CDR1 and CDR2: LNHNV, YYDKDF (reference sequence). J gave up 8 bases and V 3 bases, and 13 bases lay outside the gene matches. This CDR3 spans 16 amino acids. CDR3 nucleotides: TGTGCCACCAGCAGTGGGAGGACTAGTGGGTTCCATGAGCAGTTCTTC. Translating gives CATSSGRTSGFHEQFF.

A remark on this clone: The sample carries other DNA sequences with the same CDR3. The rearrangement joins TRBV10-3 to TRBJ2-1; D unclear. Germline assignment: CDR1 ENHRY and CDR2 SYGVKD. The V end lost 3 bases, the J end lost 6 bases, and 3 bases lay between the germline ends. The CDR3 length is 11 residues. The DNA of the CDR3 is TGTGCCATCAGTGAACTCAATGAGCAGTTCTTC. Translated, it gives CAISELNEQFF.

This sequence joins TRBV7-9 and TRBJ2-7, with 9 bases aligning to TRBD1. After removal of 6 bases from V and 1 base from J, the junction contained 7 bases not matched to a gene. This CDR3 region has 15 residues. Germline values: CDR1 SEHNR, CDR2 FQNEAQ (reference sequence). In nucleotides, the CDR3 is TGTGCCAGCAGGCTACAGGGGGCCGGATCCTACGAGCAGTACTTC. Encoded protein: CASRLQGAGSYEQYF. The whole variable domain, filled in from reference TRBV7-9 and TRBJ2-7, reads DTGVSQNPRHKITKRGQNVTFRCDPISEHNRLYWYRQTLGQGPEFLTYFQNEAQLEKSRLLSDRFSAERPKGSFSTLEIQRTEQGDSAMYLCASRLQGAGSYEQYFGPGTRLTVT.